These T cell receptor beta chains were read from a single sample in a study of blood T cell dynamics during melanoma immunotherapy. The assay was immunoSEQ multiplex PCR, and TCRdb's table has in-frame clones only and misses some. The table records about 4,900 clones, about nine tenths of them present only once. The input for sequencing was blood, taken from a patient treated with checkpoint blockade. The receptors shown here come from a human donor with melanoma. The conserved cysteine and the conserved F or W are not part of the CDR3 here.

V gene,CDR3 protein
TRBV30,AWSQLRAETQY
TRBV11-2,ASSLVAGSSYGYT
TRBV7-1,ASSLTGGSGAF
TRBV19,ASSIAAGGAWKYEQY
TRBV6-6,ASSYGTSWDEQY
TRBV19,ASRPALAGGNTGELF
TRBV29-1,SAGQGPTEAF
TRBV5-4,ASSLGGARRGNTIY
TRBV2,ASSTGTSGYNTDTQY
TRBV7-9,ASSWGSTDTQY
TRBV5-5,ASSLGWQGTAEAF
TRBV5-1,ASSFLMTGTGVGELF
TRBV11-1,ASSLSWRGDHEQY
TRBV30,AWSVQGEKLF
TRBV2,ASRGGGST
TRBV14,ASSQEPNNQSNQPQH